This T cell receptor beta chain emerged from a study of cytomegalovirus exposure and HLA in healthy donors. Both 60 Vbeta primers and 13 Jbeta primers went into the PCR. Using immunoSEQ multiplex PCR, the repertoire was profiled, and TCRdb retains in-frame clones only, with some absent. Of 30,000 to 40,000 clones in the sample, roughly two thirds were seen once. The germline CDR1 and CDR2 sequences are MDHEN and SYDVKM. The CDR3 is made up of 15 amino acids. V gave up 5 bases and J gave up 0 bases, with 11 bases separating them. Remarks on this clone: The antigen is not known.

Study-wide points: Upon later analysis, HLA-associated TCR beta chains proved more clonally expanded than other, equally common chains. Sequencing likely generated an artifact that appeared as a cluster of highly shared sequence variants.

Material: PBMCs. The receptor was isolated from a man aged 30-40 years in good health and CMV-seronegative. V usage is TRBV28 and J usage is TRBJ2-1; perhaps TRBD1 as D (6 bases). The CDR3 region is CASSARGYSYNEQFF. For the CDR3, the DNA is TGTGCCAGCAGTGCAAGGGGGTACTCCTACAATGAGCAGTTCTTC.